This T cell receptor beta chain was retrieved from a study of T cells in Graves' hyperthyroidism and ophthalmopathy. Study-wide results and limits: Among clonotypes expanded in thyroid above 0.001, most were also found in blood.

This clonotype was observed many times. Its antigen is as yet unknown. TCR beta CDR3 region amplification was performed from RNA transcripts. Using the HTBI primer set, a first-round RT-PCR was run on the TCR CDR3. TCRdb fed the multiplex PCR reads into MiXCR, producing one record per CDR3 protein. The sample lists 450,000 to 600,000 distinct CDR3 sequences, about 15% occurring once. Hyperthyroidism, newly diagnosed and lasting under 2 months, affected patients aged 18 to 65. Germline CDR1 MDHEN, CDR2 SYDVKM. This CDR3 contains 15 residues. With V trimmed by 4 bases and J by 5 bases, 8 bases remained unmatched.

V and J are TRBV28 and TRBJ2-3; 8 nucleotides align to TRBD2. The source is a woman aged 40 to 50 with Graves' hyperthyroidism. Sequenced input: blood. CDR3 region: CASSSIAGFIDTQYF. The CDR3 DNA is TGTGCCAGCAGTTCCATAGCGGGATTCATAGATACGCAGTATTTT.